This T cell receptor beta chain was documented in a study of blood T cell repertoires in COVID-19. Study as a whole: Sample material is recorded as cDNA or gDNA derived from T cells, B-cell-depleted T cells, or PBMCs.

TCRdb's copy holds only in-frame clones and misses some; the assay was immunoSEQ multiplex PCR. This table holds more than 200,000 clones, 75% to 90% found once. The CDR3 sequence is 13 residues long. The source is a woman in her 70s with active or convalescent COVID-19. The chain recombines TRBV21-1 with TRBJ1-2; the table's TRBD1 call for D was not verified on the DNA. TRBV21-1 is an annotated pseudogene. The sequencing sample was made of peripheral blood. The CDR3 nucleotides are TGTGCCAGCTTCGAACAGGGCAGGCACGGCTACACCTTC. This codes for CASFEQGRHGYTF.